Reported below is one TCR beta chain. This clonotype is characterized as medium-sized (0.01 to 0.1%). The target of this receptor is not known. No base qualities exist here, and no much larger clone lies one base off it. SuperScript III was used to reverse transcribe 500 ng RNA with primers targeting the alpha and beta constant regions. Separate libraries for the alpha and beta chains were generated through chain-specific third strand synthesis that incorporated multiplexing indices. In the protocol, all rearrangements within a chain were amplified with a single primer pair so that primer bias was avoided, and molecular barcodes were added to each cDNA molecule. Purified cDNA was joined by T4 RNA Ligase 1 to a 5' RACE adapter carrying a random hexamer and the SP2 sequencing primer site. Second strand synthesis was performed with Phusion polymerase and primed from the SP2 site, and slow temperature ramps were applied to favor optimal annealing. Joined together, two random hexamer sequences that had both been added before amplification formed the 12-nucleotide barcode of each molecule. An amplification PCR of 23 cycles with P5s and P7 primers came after a short first PCR that had added P5 and P7 adapter elements plus a second index. A total of about 25 PCR cycles were applied to the libraries, which were quantified on a Qubit, sized on a Bioanalyzer, and diluted to approximately 3.7 nM. Sequencing of the normalized libraries was performed on an Illumina MiSeq with 2 x 250 paired-end kits. Reverse transcription reactions underwent purification over MinElute columns, with elution into 10 ul Tris-Cl. Adapter ligations ran for under 30 hours at 16 degrees C and were afterwards cleaned with AMPure XP beads at a 1:1 ratio. Concerning the study's data processing: Demultiplexed FASTQ files were processed with a modified Decombinator by which V, J, insert and barcode information was output. Sequences that shared a barcode but differed from the dominant sequence were discarded as errors, and original cDNA molecules were estimated by counting barcodes clustered at Levenshtein distance 3. The R packages ineq, vegan, igraph and RCytoscape were used for downstream analyses, together with IMGT nomenclature and CDR3 definitions. The authors computed V gene usage over distinct sequences and counted each TCR a single time to avoid skew from clonal expansion. Unique CDR3 amino acid sequences within a donor were connected in similarity networks whenever two sequences differed by a single Levenshtein edit. In the repertoires, a search was made for a compiled set of published HIV-specific CDR3s (about 92 alpha, approximately 770 beta) and CMV-specific CDR3s (approximately 13 alpha, 253 beta). It was shown by random subsampling to size-matched repertoires that the decreased diversity of patients was not caused by their lower sequence numbers. Using fastp at Q25 and MiXCR, TCRdb reprocessed the public reads and kept productive beta chains. Rows are unified per CDR3 protein, each entry keeping the most common DNA and genes. TCRdb, not the authors, supplied the V and J calls. A total of about 6,500 distinct CDR3 sequences appear in this sample, roughly 7.4% of them only once. The top ten clones comprise around a sixth of the sample.

The data stem from a study of HIV-infected patients and healthy controls (dated by TCRdb to the mid-2010s). About the investigation overall: Although they stayed below normal ranges, CD4 counts in about 85% of the 16 patients rose modestly but significantly after three months of therapy. CD8 counts showed no consistent shift during early therapy, whereas the CD4:CD8 ratio rose slightly. Overall T-cell lymphocytopenia was not observed in the patients, and no significant difference from controls was found in total CDR3 counts per chain. Viral load became undetectable in 11 of 16 patients by the second bleed and in all patients after a further year of therapy. The study tested whether deep TCR repertoire sequencing of HIV patients' small blood samples could capture immune perturbation and reconstitution.

General study outcomes and caveats: In size-matched repertoire data, the apparent post-therapy recovery of the Gini index in HIV-infected patients was not replicated. Unequal numbers of distinct sequences between patients and controls complicated comparisons, and size-matching overweighted rare events from HIV-infected data. Only sixteen HIV-infected individuals were processed, which the authors considered a major limit on how widely the findings apply. Roughly threefold more distinct CDR3s and higher Shannon diversity were observed in healthy control repertoires than in untreated HIV+ repertoires. The study did not determine donor HLA types. HIV-infected repertoires showed significantly elevated mean Gini indices relative to controls, which possibly reflects oligoclonality. The therapy captured by the treated samples lasted only roughly three months, arguably too short a period to observe immune reconstitution given low adult thymic output. MAIT cell alpha-chain CDR3s were present at high frequency in healthy controls but severely depleted in HIV+ repertoires. The observed differences in diversity could not be explained by the slight differences in age and sex profiles between the study cohorts. During therapy, a significant decrease in frequency was seen for HIV-associated CDR3s, whereas no significant change was found for CMV-associated CDR3s, although most of them became more frequent. Using whole blood restricted sequencing depth and prevented separating the dynamics of distinct T-cell subpopulations. By Jaccard index and by the count of highly shared sequences, healthy controls shared more CDR3s between individuals than HIV+ patients did. Compared with controls, HIV-infected patients showed significantly different mean usage of eight alpha and eight beta V genes. Pairing of alpha and beta chains was not determined in the samples.

V was cut back by 1 base and J by 1 base, leaving a gap of 8 bases between them. For CDR1 and CDR2, the germline V gene lists SGHAT and FQNNGV. Spanning cysteine to phenylalanine, the CDR3 consists of 14 amino acids. Only the CDR3 DNA stays, 42 bases, in frame from base 1. The study collected follow-up blood from HIV-infected patients roughly three months, about 14 weeks, after antiretroviral therapy began. Whole blood was used without fractionating the cells, so the repertoire represented all peripheral T cells without sorting. For RNA extraction, an approximately 2.3 ml sample of peripheral blood was drawn into Tempus tubes. Patients were deemed ineligible for enrollment if they had febrile or AIDS-related illness, tumors, hepatitis B or C coinfection, immunomodulatory therapy, recent vaccination or treatment interruptions. Residual genomic DNA was removed with the TURBO-DNase kit and globin mRNA was depleted with GLOBINclear.

The receptor chain draws on TRBV11-2 and TRBJ2-7; no D segment can be confidently identified. Sequencing was performed on blood, taken during antiretroviral therapy. The sequence came from an adult with HIV infection. The nucleotides are TGTGCCAGCAGCTTAGTCACGGGTTCCTACGAGCAGTACTTC. Its product reads: CASSLVTGSYEQYF.